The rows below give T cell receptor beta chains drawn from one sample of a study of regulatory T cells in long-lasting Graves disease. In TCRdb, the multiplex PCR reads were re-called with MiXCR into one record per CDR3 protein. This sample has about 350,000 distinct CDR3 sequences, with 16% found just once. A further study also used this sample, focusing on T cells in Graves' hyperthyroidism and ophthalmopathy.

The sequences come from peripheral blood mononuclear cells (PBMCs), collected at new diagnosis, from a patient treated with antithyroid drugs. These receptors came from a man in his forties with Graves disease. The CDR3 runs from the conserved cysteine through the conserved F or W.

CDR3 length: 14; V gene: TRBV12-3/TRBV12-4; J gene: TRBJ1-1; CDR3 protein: CASSLYRSNTEAFF
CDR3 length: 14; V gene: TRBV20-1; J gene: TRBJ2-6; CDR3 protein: CSAAGVSGANVLTF
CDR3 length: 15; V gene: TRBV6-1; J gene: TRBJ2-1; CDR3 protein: CASSDRGGTYNEQFF
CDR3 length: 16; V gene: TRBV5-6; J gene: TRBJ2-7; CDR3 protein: CASSLVWDTTSYEQYF
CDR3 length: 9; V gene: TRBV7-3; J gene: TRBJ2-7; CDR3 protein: CASKGSKYF
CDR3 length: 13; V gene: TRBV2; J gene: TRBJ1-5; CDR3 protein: CAATGTGGFPQHF
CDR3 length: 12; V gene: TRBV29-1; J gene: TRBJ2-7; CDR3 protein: CSVADNSYEQYF
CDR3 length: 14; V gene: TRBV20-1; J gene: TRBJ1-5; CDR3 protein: CSARDGGGNQPQHF
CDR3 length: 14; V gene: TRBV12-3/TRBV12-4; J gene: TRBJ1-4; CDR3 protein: CASSIQRGDEKLFF
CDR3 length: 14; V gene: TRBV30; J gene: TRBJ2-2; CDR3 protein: CAWSVTRGTGELFF
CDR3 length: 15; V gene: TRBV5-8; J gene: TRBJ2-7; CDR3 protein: CASSLGPTSSYEQYF
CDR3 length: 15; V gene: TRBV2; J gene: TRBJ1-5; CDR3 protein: CASSGQGYSNQPQHF
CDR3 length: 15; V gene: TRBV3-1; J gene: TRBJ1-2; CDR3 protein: CASSHAAGKAYGYTF
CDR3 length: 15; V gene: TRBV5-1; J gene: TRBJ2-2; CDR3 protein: CASSPGQVVTGELFF
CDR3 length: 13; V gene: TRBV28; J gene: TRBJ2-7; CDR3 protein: CASSPRQIYEQYF
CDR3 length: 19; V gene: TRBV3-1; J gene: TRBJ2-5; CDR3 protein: CASSRPGTSGTWYQETQYF